What follows are 6 T cell receptor beta chains derived from one specimen sequenced in a study of OX40 agonist ivuxolimab in advanced cancers. This table comes from immunoSEQ multiplex PCR, and its TCRdb copy is limited to in-frame clones, with some not included. Among tens of thousands of clones listed, over 75% were seen once. Sample: CD4+ or CD8+ T cells sorted from blood, taken in a trial of the OX40 agonist ivuxolimab. Every receptor here comes from an adult with an advanced solid tumor such as melanoma, head and neck, liver or kidney cancer.

This rearrangement joins TRBV21-1 to TRBJ1-3; TRBD1, the table's D call, lacks a check against the DNA. TRBV21-1 is a listed pseudogene. The CDR3 consists of 15 residues. CDR3 amino acids: CASSKERTGGNTIYF. The CDR3 region has the DNA TGTGCCAGCAGCAAAGAGAGGACAGGGGGAAACACCATATATTTT.

The CDR3 DNA is TGTGCCTGGAGTCCCTCCACCTCGACATATGGCTACACCTTC. This gives the protein CAWSPSTSTYGYTF. The chain carries TRBV30 and TRBJ1-2; D call uncertain. This CDR3 is 14 amino acids long. Germline CDR1 reads GTSNPN; CDR2 reads SVGIG (reference sequence). Trimming left V 2 bases short and J 5 bases short, with 15 bases between.

J is TRBJ1-5 and V is TRBV15, with 9 bases fitting TRBD1. This CDR3 comprises 16 residues. V shed 4 bases, J shed 4 bases, and the junction held 8 bases outside the gene matches. Germline V gives CDR1 LNHNV, CDR2 YYDKDF (reference sequence). DNA for the CDR3: TGTGCCACCAGCACAAGACCGGGACAGGGTAATCAGCCCCAGCATTTT. This translates into CATSTRPGQGNQPQHF.

This chain connects TRBV6-5 to TRBJ2-7, with TRBD1 identical over 8 bases. CDR1 MNHEY and CDR2 SVGAGI come from the germline V gene. The CDR3 sequence is 16 residues long. The junction had 12 bases not matched to a gene; V was cut back by 2 bases and J by 6 bases. This CDR3 reads CASSYGLADRVAEQYF. The CDR3 region has the DNA TGTGCCAGCAGTTACGGTTTGGCGGACAGGGTCGCCGAGCAGTACTTC.

This clone showed up just once. The chain joins TRBV5-1 to TRBJ2-7; D gene uncertain. Trimming shortened V by 4 bases and J by 0 bases, and 5 bases separated the two germline ends. Germline CDR1 is SGHRS and CDR2 is YFSETQ. This CDR3 region has 12 residues. CDR3 residues: CASSPDSYEQYF. CDR3 bases: TGCGCCAGCAGCCCGGACTCCTACGAGCAGTACTTC. The whole variable domain, filled in from reference TRBV5-1 and TRBJ2-7, reads KAGVTQTPRYLIKTRGQQVTLSCSPISGHRSVSWYQQTPGQGLQFLFEYFSETQRNKGNFPGRFSGRQFSNSRSEMNVSTLELGDSALYLCASSPDSYEQYFGPGTRLTVT.

This clone was seen a few times. The chain employs TRBV11-2 and TRBJ2-1; 14 bases fit TRBD2. J lost 7 bases, V lost 3 bases, and 2 bases had no gene match. The CDR3 covers 15 residues. Germline V gene sequence: CDR1 SGHAT, CDR2 FQNNGV. CDR3 protein: CASSLGLAGVNEQFF. The CDR3 nucleotides are TGTGCCAGCAGCTTGGGACTAGCGGGGGTAAATGAGCAGTTCTTC.